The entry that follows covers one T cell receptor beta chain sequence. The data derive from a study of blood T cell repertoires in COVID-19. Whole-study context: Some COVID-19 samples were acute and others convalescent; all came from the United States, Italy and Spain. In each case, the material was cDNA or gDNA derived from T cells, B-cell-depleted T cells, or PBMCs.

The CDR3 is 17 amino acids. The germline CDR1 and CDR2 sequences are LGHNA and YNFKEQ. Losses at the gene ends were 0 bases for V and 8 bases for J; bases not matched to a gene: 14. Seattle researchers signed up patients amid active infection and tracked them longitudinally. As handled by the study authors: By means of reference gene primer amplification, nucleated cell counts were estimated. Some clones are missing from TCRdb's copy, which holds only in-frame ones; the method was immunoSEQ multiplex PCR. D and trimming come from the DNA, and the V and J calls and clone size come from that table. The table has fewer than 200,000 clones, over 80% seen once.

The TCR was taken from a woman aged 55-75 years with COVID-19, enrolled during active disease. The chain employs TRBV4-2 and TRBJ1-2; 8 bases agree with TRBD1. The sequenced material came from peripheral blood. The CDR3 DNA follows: TGTGCCAGCAGCCAAGATATCTCAGGGGGACAGGCTCGCGGCTACACCTTC. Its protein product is CASSQDISGGQARGYTF.